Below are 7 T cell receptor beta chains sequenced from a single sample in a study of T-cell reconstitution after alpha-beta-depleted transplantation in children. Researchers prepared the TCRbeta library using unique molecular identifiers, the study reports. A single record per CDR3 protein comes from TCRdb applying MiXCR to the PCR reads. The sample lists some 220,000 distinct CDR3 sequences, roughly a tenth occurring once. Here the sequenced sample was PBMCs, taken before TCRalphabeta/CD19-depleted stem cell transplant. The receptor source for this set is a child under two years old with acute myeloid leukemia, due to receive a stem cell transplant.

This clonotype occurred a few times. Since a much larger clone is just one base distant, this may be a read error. CDR3 coding DNA: TGTGCCAGCAGCTTCAGGGGGACCGTGGAGCTGTTTTTT. Protein product: CASSFRGTVELFF. The chain is built from TRBV7-2 and TRBJ2-2; TRBD1 agrees at 7 bases. Germline V gives CDR1 SGHTA, CDR2 FQGNSA. This CDR3 spans 13 amino acids.

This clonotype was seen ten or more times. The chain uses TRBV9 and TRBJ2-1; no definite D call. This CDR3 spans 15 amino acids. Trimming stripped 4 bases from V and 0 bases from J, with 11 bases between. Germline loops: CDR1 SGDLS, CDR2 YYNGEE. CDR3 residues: CASSPGRSSYNEQFF. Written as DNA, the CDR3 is TGTGCCAGCAGCCCAGGAAGGAGCTCCTACAATGAGCAGTTCTTC. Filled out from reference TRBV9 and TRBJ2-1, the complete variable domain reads DSGVTQTPKHLITATGQRVTLRCSPRSGDLSVYWYQQSLDQGLQFLIQYYNGEERAKGNILERFSAQQFPDLHSELNLSSLELGDSALYFCASSPGRSSYNEQFFGPGTRLTVL.

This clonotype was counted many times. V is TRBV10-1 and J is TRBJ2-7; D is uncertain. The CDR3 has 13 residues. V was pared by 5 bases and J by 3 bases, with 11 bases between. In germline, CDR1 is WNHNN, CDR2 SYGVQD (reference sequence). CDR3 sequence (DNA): TGCGCCAGCAGTCCACTATCCGGCTACGAGCAGTACTTC. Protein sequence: CASSPLSGYEQYF.

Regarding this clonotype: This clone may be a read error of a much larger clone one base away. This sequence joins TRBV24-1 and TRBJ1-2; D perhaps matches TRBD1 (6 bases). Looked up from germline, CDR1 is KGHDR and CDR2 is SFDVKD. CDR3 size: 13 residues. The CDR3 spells CATSLTGSYGYPF. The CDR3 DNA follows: TGTGCCACCAGTCTCACAGGGAGCTATGGCTACCCCTTC.

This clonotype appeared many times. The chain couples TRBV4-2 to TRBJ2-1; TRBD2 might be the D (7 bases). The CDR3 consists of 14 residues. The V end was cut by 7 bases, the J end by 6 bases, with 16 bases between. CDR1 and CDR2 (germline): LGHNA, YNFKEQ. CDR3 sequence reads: CASTRGVGANEQFF. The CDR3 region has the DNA TGTGCCAGCACCCGGGGGGTGGGGGCCAATGAGCAGTTCTTC.

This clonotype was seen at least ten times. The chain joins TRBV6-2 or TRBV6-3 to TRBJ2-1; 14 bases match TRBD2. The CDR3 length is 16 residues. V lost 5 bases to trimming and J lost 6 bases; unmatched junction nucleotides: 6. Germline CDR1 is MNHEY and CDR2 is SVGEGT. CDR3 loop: CASSRLGLAGVNEQFF. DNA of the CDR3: TGTGCCAGCAGTCGATTGGGACTAGCGGGAGTCAATGAGCAGTTCTTC.

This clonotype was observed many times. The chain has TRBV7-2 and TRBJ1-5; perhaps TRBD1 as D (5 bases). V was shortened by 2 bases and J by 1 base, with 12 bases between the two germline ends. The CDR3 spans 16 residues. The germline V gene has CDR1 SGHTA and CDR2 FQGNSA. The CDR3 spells CASSLNARGSNQPQHF. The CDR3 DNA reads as TGTGCCAGCAGCTTAAACGCGAGGGGCAGCAATCAGCCCCAGCATTTT.